What follows describes a single TCR beta chain. This CDR3 comprises 15 residues. Deletions cut 6 bases from V and 3 bases from J, with 17 bases between. Germline CDR1 reads KGHSH; CDR2 reads LQKENI. This record comes from a study of control samples from healthy donors and cancer patients. Assay used: immunoSEQ multiplex PCR; TCRdb lists only in-frame clones, some missing. The data show roughly 68,000 clones, with 83% seen just once and less than 20% held by the top ten. The chain carries TRBV18 and TRBJ2-5; D remains ambiguous. The sequence derives from a man between 60 and 75 years old in good health. The sequencing input was blood. The CDR3 loop is CASSPGRTPKETQYF. The CDR3 DNA sequence: TGTGCCAGCTCTCCCGGCCGTACTCCGAAAGAGACCCAGTACTTC.